Listed below are T cell receptor beta chains from one sample, sequenced in a study of T cell responses to AZD1222 COVID-19 vaccine. Some clones are missing from TCRdb's copy, which holds only in-frame ones; the method was immunoSEQ multiplex PCR. The sample lists about 140,000 clones; roughly 93% were seen once. Sequencing was performed on peripheral blood, taken after recovery from COVID-19. The receptors come from an adult who had recovered from COVID-19. CDR3s leave out the opening cysteine and the closing phenylalanine or tryptophan. Fields, in order: CDR3 length, V gene, J gene, CDR3 protein.

>14|TRBV18|TRBJ2-3
ASSPPGLAHTDTQY
>14|TRBV30|TRBJ1-4
AWSVARGSTNEKLF
>13|TRBV3-1/TRBV3-2|TRBJ2-7
ASSQDPGRAYEQY
>11|TRBV18|TRBJ2-1
ASSQNSGNEQF
>14|TRBV6-2/TRBV6-3|TRBJ1-1
ASSYSPQILNTEAF
>13|TRBV4-1|TRBJ2-3
ASSQGSGSTDTQY
>11|TRBV5-4|TRBJ1-2
ASSRTRVYGYT
>11|TRBV3-1/TRBV3-2|TRBJ2-2
ASSQVRGGELF
>13|TRBV9|TRBJ2-7
ASSVDGVGPYEQY
>11|TRBV2|TRBJ2-5
ASSQDREETQY
>10|TRBV12-3/TRBV12-4|TRBJ1-1
ASRSSYYEAF
>14|TRBV28|TRBJ2-7
ASTITLLAGLSEQY
>11|TRBV5-1|TRBJ1-2
ASSLTTVYGYT
>11|TRBV7-8|TRBJ2-7
ASTGTGVYEQY
>13|TRBV5-6|TRBJ2-4
ASTTNGGAKNIQY
>12|TRBV10-3|TRBJ2-5
ANPSRGLEETQY
>11|TRBV10-2|TRBJ2-7
ASSEGLAYEQY
>12|TRBV24-1|TRBJ2-7
ATSHIAGVYEQY
>14|TRBV5-1|TRBJ2-1
ASSLTSGSSYNEQF
>9|TRBV27|TRBJ2-7
ASSLRGEQY
>13|TRBV5-1|TRBJ1-1
ASSFGTGMNTEAF
>11|TRBV6-5|TRBJ2-1
ASSYSADSDQF
>15|TRBV11-3|TRBJ2-3
ASSPRASGTGTDTQY
>10|TRBV6-5|TRBJ1-1
ASSSITGLPF
>11|TRBV3-1/TRBV3-2|TRBJ2-7
ASSLGHSYEQY
>16|TRBV4-2|TRBJ2-2
ASSHGIAPGGTSGALF
>12|TRBV5-1|TRBJ1-2
ASSLERTVGGYT
>13|TRBV5-6|TRBJ2-5
ASSTRTGRIETQY
>11|TRBV9|TRBJ1-5
ASSVEGAGPQH
>12|TRBV5-4|TRBJ1-1
ASRRGQGDTEAF
>13|TRBV3-1/TRBV3-2|TRBJ2-5
ASSQVPWVRETQY
>14|TRBV7-9|TRBJ2-1
ASSSSGVLPYNEQF
>14|TRBV28|TRBJ2-1
ASSWIAGASYNEQF
>13|TRBV4-1|TRBJ1-6
ASSHPWSDNSPLH
>12|TRBV28|TRBJ2-7
ASSLAGLLDEQY
>13|TRBV18|TRBJ1-2
ASSPRAGGDYGYT
>12|TRBV4-1|TRBJ2-1
ASSQSLAGVEQF
>11|TRBV6-5|TRBJ1-1
ASRLDGNTEAF
>14|TRBV3-1/TRBV3-2|TRBJ2-3
ASSPNFGRRTDTQY
>11|TRBV3-1/TRBV3-2|TRBJ1-5
ASSRDRDQPQH
>11|TRBV6-1|TRBJ2-7
ASGQGGGYEQY
>11|TRBV24-1|TRBJ2-1
ATSDRSYNEQF
>12|TRBV10-3|TRBJ2-6
ASSGKAGANVLT
>11|TRBV24-1|TRBJ2-1
ATSDRDSREQF
>12|TRBV7-2|TRBJ1-1
ASSPYRAGTEAF
>13|TRBV7-9|TRBJ2-7
ASSFSPGMPYEQY
>11|TRBV5-4|TRBJ2-7
ASSLGGNYEQY
>12|TRBV4-1|TRBJ1-5
ASSRDRGVQPQH
>11|TRBV10-2|TRBJ2-7
ASKSTGTYEQY
>15|TRBV4-1|TRBJ2-3
ASSQETTGRGSDTQY
>13|TRBV19|TRBJ2-1
ASSMGAFSYNEQF
>13|TRBV3-1/TRBV3-2|TRBJ2-3
ASSQGSGNTDTQY
>14|TRBV18|TRBJ2-2
ASSPPSISNTGELF
>12|TRBV6-5|TRBJ2-1
ASPGLAGVNEQF